These 14 T cell receptor beta chains originate from one sample sequenced in a study of identical twins. TCRdb called the 5' RACE reads again in MiXCR, with one record for every CDR3 protein. This table has roughly 1.6 million distinct CDR3 sequences, roughly 35% appearing once. Material: cord blood. The receptors derive from a newborn girl in good health.

V gene TRBV29-1 combines with J gene TRBJ1-2; tentatively, D is TRBD1 (6 bases). This CDR3 is built from 15 residues. Deletions cut 6 bases from V and 2 bases from J, with 19 bases between. Looked up from germline, CDR1 is SQVTM and CDR2 is ANQGSEA. This CDR3 reads CSVDLLGGQNYGYTF. CDR3 nucleotides: TGCAGCGTAGACCTCCTAGGGGGGCAGAACTATGGCTACACCTTC.

This sequence joins TRBV20-1 and TRBJ2-3; D not certain. V gave up 4 bases and J gave up 1 base, with 9 bases separating them. CDR1 is DFQATT and CDR2 is SNEGSKA in the germline V gene (reference sequence). CDR3 length: 13 residues. CDR3 bases: TGCAGTGCTATACGACCCGGCACAGATACGCAGTATTTT. The encoded protein is CSAIRPGTDTQYF.

The J gene is TRBJ2-7, the V gene TRBV5-5; weak D call: TRBD2 (6 bases). CDR1 is SGHKS and CDR2 is YYEKEE in the germline V gene (reference sequence). V was cut by 0 bases and J by 7 bases, with 17 bases left in between. This CDR3 spans 15 amino acids. The CDR3 spells CASSLERGYYNEQYF. The CDR3 DNA sequence: TGTGCCAGCAGCTTGGAACGGGGGTACTACAATGAGCAGTACTTC.

The table lists this clonotype with many counts. This chain joins TRBV10-3 and TRBJ2-7; TRBD1 aligns across 7 bases. This CDR3 has 17 amino acids. The V gene end was trimmed by 2 bases and the J gene end by 3 bases; junction bases not matched to a gene: 13. The germline gives CDR1 ENHRY, CDR2 SYGVKD. The CDR3 DNA reads as TGTGCCATCAGTGAGGACTACCTCCGGGACAGAAACTACGAGCAGTACTTC. Translated, it gives CAISEDYLRDRNYEQYF.

There are a few counts of this clonotype. The rearrangement joins TRBV20-1 to TRBJ1-1; D is unresolved. The germline gives CDR1 DFQATT, CDR2 SNEGSKA (reference sequence). The CDR3 totals 12 residues. V gave up 6 bases and J gave up 4 bases, with 12 bases separating them. DNA for the CDR3: TGCAGTGCGGTAAATCGGGGCACTGAAGCTTTCTTT. Protein product: CSAVNRGTEAFF.

J is TRBJ2-2 and V is TRBV20-1; a weak D match, TRBD1 (5 bases). CDR1 and CDR2 from the germline V gene are DFQATT and SNEGSKA (reference sequence). This CDR3 is 13 amino acids long. V was pared by 2 bases and J by 4 bases, with 8 bases between. The CDR3 DNA reads TGCAGTGCTAGATGGGGCCGCACCGGGGAGCTGTTTTTT. Protein product: CSARWGRTGELFF.

This clonotype was counted only a few times. A read error may account for a junction end that differs from germline. The chain couples TRBV11-2 to TRBJ1-1; no reliable D call. The CDR3 sequence is 12 residues long. CDR1 is SGHAT and CDR2 is FQNNGV in the germline V gene. The CDR3 protein is CASTWLNTEAFF. As DNA, the CDR3 is TGTGCCAGCACCTGGTTGAACACTGAGGCTTTCTTT.

There are many counts of this clonotype. The chain recombines TRBV29-1 with TRBJ2-7, with 7 bases fitting TRBD1. The CDR3 sequence is 12 residues long. The germline V gene has CDR1 SQVTM and CDR2 ANQGSEA. The J segment lost 1 base and the V segment lost 4 bases, leaving 1 base of the junction unmatched. CDR3 in DNA: TGCAGCGTTGCACAGGGGTCCTACGAGCAGTACTTC. Protein sequence: CSVAQGSYEQYF.

This chain joins TRBV2 and TRBJ2-3, with D possibly TRBD1 on 5 matching bases. The germline V and J ends were trimmed by 6 bases and 8 bases, with 18 bases remaining between them. Germline CDR1 and CDR2: SNHLY and FYNNEI. The CDR3 consists of 14 residues. The CDR3 DNA follows: TGTGCCAGCAGGGCGCCTAGGGGTGACTTTACGCAGTATTTT. Protein sequence: CASRAPRGDFTQYF. The full variable domain, rest sourced from reference TRBV2 and TRBJ2-3, is EPEVTQTPSHQVTQMGQEVILRCVPISNHLYFYWYRQILGQKVEFLVSFYNNEISEKSEIFDDQFSVERPDGSNFTLKIRSTKLEDSAMYFCASRAPRGDFTQYFGPGTRLTVL.

Turning to this clonotype: It may be a read error: a sequence one base away is much more abundant. This chain connects TRBV5-1 to TRBJ2-1, with D unclear. Looked up from germline, CDR1 is SGHRS and CDR2 is YFSETQ. The ends were cut back, 8 bases at V and 10 bases at J, with 10 bases in the middle. The CDR3 is 10 residues long. The CDR3 reads CARNDWEQFF. The CDR3 DNA reads as TGCGCCAGAAACGACTGGGAGCAGTTCTTC.

In its sample, this clonotype was seen a few times. This rearrangement joins TRBV20-1 to TRBJ2-3, with 10 positions matching TRBD2. Per germline, CDR1 DFQATT and CDR2 SNEGSKA (reference sequence). Unmatched junction bases numbered 8, after V lost 4 bases and J lost 1 base. CDR3 length equals 16 residues. This CDR3 is CSAKESLAGGTDTQYF. CDR3 DNA sequence: TGCAGTGCTAAGGAGAGTCTAGCGGGAGGCACAGATACGCAGTATTTT.

This clonotype was observed many times. The rearrangement links TRBV4-2 to TRBJ2-3, with D possibly matching TRBD2 (5 bases). The CDR3 loop spans 14 amino acids. CDR1 and CDR2 (germline): LGHNA, YNFKEQ. Trimming cost V 7 bases and J 2 bases, with 13 bases left between them. CDR3 loop: CASNKGLATDTQYF. CDR3 coding DNA: TGTGCCAGCAACAAAGGGCTAGCCACAGATACGCAGTATTTT.

The chain carries TRBV20-1 and TRBJ2-3; no definite D call. The V gene lost 1 base and the J gene lost 0 bases, with 11 bases spanning the gap. The V gene's germline CDR1 is DFQATT and CDR2 SNEGSKA (reference sequence). The CDR3 is 15 residues long. CDR3 sequence reads: CSARAAIPSTDTQYF. The CDR3 DNA follows: TGCAGTGCTAGAGCAGCCATCCCTAGCACAGATACGCAGTATTTT.

This clonotype was seen a few times. CDR3 protein: CASSAGTAGNQPQHF. DNA of the CDR3: TGTGCCAGCAGCGCCGGGACAGCCGGGAATCAGCCCCAGCATTTT. V is TRBV7-8 and J is TRBJ1-5, with 7 bases fitting TRBD1. CDR1 SGHVS and CDR2 FQNEAQ come from the germline V gene. The CDR3 is 15 residues long. V lost 5 bases and J lost 4; bases outside the gene matches: 8.